The present T cell receptor beta chain was sequenced within a study of CD8+CD57+ T cells in acquired aplastic anemia. Study-level background: Across the sorted CD4+ and CD8+ cells, DNA amounts averaged roughly 3 ug. Findings of the study overall: Patient and control CD8+ Simpson's diversity was not significantly different.

The CDR3 length is 13 residues. Trimming shortened V by 6 bases and J by 4 bases, and 12 bases separated the two germline ends. The germline gives CDR1 WNHNN, CDR2 SYGVQD (reference sequence). All patients picked for sequencing had shown, by flow cytometry, an expansion of CD8+CD57+ cells. Severe acquired aplastic anemia was present in every patient. TCR beta VDJ and CDR3 profiles were obtained from a genomic DNA template. TCRdb ran MiXCR on the reads and lists one entry per CDR3 protein. The sample carries 150,000 to 200,000 distinct CDR3 sequences, around 48% recorded once. This clonotype was picked up many times. Antigen: not known.

The gene calls are TRBV10-1 and TRBJ1-1; TRBD1 might be the D (6 bases). The sequenced material came from sorted CD4+, CD8+, or CD8+CD57+ T cells (not recorded which) from PBMCs. The TCR was taken from a human donor with aplastic anemia. The CDR3 nucleotides read TGCGCCAGCAGCCTCGGACAGCCCACTGAAGCTTTCTTT. It codes for CASSLGQPTEAFF.